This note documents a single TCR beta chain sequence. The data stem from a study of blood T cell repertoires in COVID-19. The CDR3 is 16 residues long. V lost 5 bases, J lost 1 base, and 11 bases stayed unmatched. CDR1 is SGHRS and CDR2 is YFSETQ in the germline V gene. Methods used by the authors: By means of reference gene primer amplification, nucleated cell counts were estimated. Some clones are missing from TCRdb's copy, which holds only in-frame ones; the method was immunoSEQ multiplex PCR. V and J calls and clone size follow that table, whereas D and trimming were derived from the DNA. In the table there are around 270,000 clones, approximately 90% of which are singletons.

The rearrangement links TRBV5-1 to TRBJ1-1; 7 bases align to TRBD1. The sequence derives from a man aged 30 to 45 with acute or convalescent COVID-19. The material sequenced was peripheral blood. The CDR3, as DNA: TGCGCCAGCAGGCAGACAGGGTCCCGGGCGAACACTGAAGCTTTCTTT. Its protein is CASRQTGSRANTEAFF.